This T cell receptor (beta chain) is drawn from a study of T cell responses to AZD1222 COVID-19 vaccine. The CDR3 covers 14 residues. V dropped 4 bases and J dropped 8 bases, with 14 bases sitting between them. Germline CDR1 SGHTA, CDR2 FQGNSA. Measured with immunoSEQ multiplex PCR; TCRdb has only the in-frame clones, and not every one. The profile shows more than 120,000 clones, more than 85% of them singletons. Study-level results: Donors in the cohort were predominantly white British and more often female, and clonal diversity was possibly underestimated.

Details on this clone: Its antigen is undetermined.

This specimen was peripheral blood, taken on day 0 of AZD1222 vaccination. The chain couples TRBV7-2 to TRBJ2-2; D is perhaps TRBD1 (6 bases). This sequence was found in an adult in good health. The DNA for the CDR3 is TGTGCCAGCAGCTCGCAGGGGTTTAGGGGGGAGCTGTTTTTT. Its protein is CASSSQGFRGELFF.